Each of the 25 T cell receptor beta chains below was sequenced from the same sample in a study of T cells expressing NK-cell markers. TCRdb reprocessed the 5' RACE reads and keeps a single row for each CDR3 protein, giving no DNA. The sample includes roughly 380,000 distinct CDR3 sequences. The specimen was blood T cells: a sorted CD56 or NKG2C T cell subset, CD4+ or CD8+ T cells, or bulk PBMC T cells (not recorded which). The receptors were sampled from a man aged 18 to 69 in good health.

The chain combines TRBV7-9 with TRBJ2-3. The CDR3 is 16 amino acids. Germline V CDR1 and CDR2: SEHNR, FQNEAQ (reference sequence). The CDR3 protein is CASSLVGEAGTDTQYF.

The rearrangement uses TRBV18 and TRBJ2-3; TCRdb's assignment of TRBD1 cannot be checked, as there is no DNA. Germline V CDR1 and CDR2: KGHSH, LQKENI. The CDR3 spans 15 residues. The chain's CDR3 is CASSPGRTERDTQYF.

The chain links TRBV18 to TRBJ2-3; TCRdb designates TRBD1, a call that cannot be tested without DNA. Germline CDR1 is KGHSH and CDR2 is LQKENI. The CDR3 runs 16 residues. The CDR3 loop is CASSLTTVGPTDTQYF.

The CDR3 sequence: CASSRLGTRDEQYF. The chain is built from TRBV7-2 and TRBJ2-7; there is no DNA to check the TCRdb D call of TRBD2. The germline V gene has CDR1 SGHTA and CDR2 FQGNSA. The CDR3 is 14 residues long.

The chain couples TRBV19 to TRBJ1-2; TCRdb designates TRBD1, a call that cannot be tested without DNA. Germline V lookup: CDR1 LNHDA, CDR2 SQIVND (reference sequence). The CDR3 contains 15 residues. The CDR3 here is CASSSPDRSNYGYTF.

This rearrangement joins TRBV14 to TRBJ2-7; TCRdb returns TRBD1, unconfirmable since there is no DNA. CDR3 length equals 13 residues. CDR1 and CDR2 from the germline V gene are SGHDN and FVKESK. CDR3 loop: CASSRDRGREQYF.

The rearrangement uses TRBV20-1 and TRBJ1-1; TCRdb's D gene call, TRBD1, goes unchecked for lack of DNA. Germline V gene lookup returns CDR1 DFQATT and CDR2 SNEGSKA (reference sequence). CDR3 length: 12 amino acids. The chain's CDR3 is CSAFQGRSEAFF.

CDR3: CASSLSIQGSQPQHF. The V and J genes are TRBV27 and TRBJ1-5; TCRdb reports TRBD1, a call that lacks DNA to check it against. This CDR3 comprises 15 residues. Germline CDR1 and CDR2: MNHEY and SMNVEV (reference sequence).

V usage is TRBV20-1 and J usage is TRBJ1-6; TCRdb lists TRBD1, though no DNA is available to test this call. The CDR3 is 17 amino acids. Germline values: CDR1 DFQATT, CDR2 SNEGSKA (reference sequence). CDR3 amino acids: CSATDRGSFRWDSPLHF.

The gene calls are TRBV5-1 and TRBJ2-2. Germline loops: CDR1 SGHRS, CDR2 YFSETQ. This CDR3 contains 15 residues. CDR3 amino acids: CASSLVQTRTGELFF.

J is TRBJ2-3 and V is TRBV7-2; there is no DNA to check the TCRdb D call of TRBD1. The CDR3 loop spans 15 amino acids. Germline V CDR1 and CDR2: SGHTA, FQGNSA. The CDR3 loop reads CASTSRGAPTDTQYF.

The chain employs TRBV7-3 and TRBJ2-3; TCRdb's D call of TRBD2 is untestable without DNA. Germline V gene sequence: CDR1 SGHTA, CDR2 FQGTGA. This CDR3 comprises 18 residues. The CDR3 protein is CASSLTLASGGPGDTQYF.

The rearrangement links TRBV12-3 or TRBV12-4 to TRBJ1-5; TCRdb lists TRBD1, though no DNA is available to test this call. This CDR3 contains 15 residues. CDR3 amino acids: CASRHGTGGGQPQHF.

The rearrangement joins TRBV20-1 to TRBJ1-5. The germline CDR1 and CDR2 sequences are DFQATT and SNEGSKA (reference sequence). This CDR3 comprises 14 residues. The CDR3 spells CSARDTYSNQPQHF.

V is TRBV15 and J is TRBJ2-7. Germline CDR1 reads LNHNV; CDR2 reads YYDKDF (reference sequence). The CDR3 runs to 15 residues. The CDR3 protein is CATSRDRGTHYEQYF.

The chain recombines TRBV24-1 with TRBJ2-1; TCRdb selects TRBD2, and the lack of DNA leaves this call unchecked. Germline-derived CDR1 and CDR2 are KGHDR and SFDVKD. The CDR3 is 15 residues long. The CDR3 protein is CATSDAGTTTNEQFF.

The rearrangement uses TRBV6-5 and TRBJ1-4. Germline V lookup: CDR1 MNHEY, CDR2 SVGAGI. The CDR3 contains 18 residues. CDR3 sequence: CASSYHNPMVATNEKLFF.

V gene TRBV5-5 combines with J gene TRBJ2-7; TCRdb gives TRBD2 as the D gene, but with no DNA this cannot be confirmed. CDR1 SGHKS and CDR2 YYEKEE come from the germline V gene (reference sequence). The CDR3 extends over 14 amino acids. The CDR3 region is CASSLAGDGWEQYF.

The V gene is TRBV4-2, the J gene TRBJ2-3; TCRdb lists TRBD2, though no DNA is available to test this call. Germline CDR1 LGHNA, CDR2 YNFKEQ. The CDR3 spans 15 residues. The CDR3 reads CASSQAAGYTDTQYF.

V gene TRBV18 combines with J gene TRBJ2-5; TCRdb returns TRBD1, unconfirmable since there is no DNA. The CDR3 is 13 amino acids. Looked up from germline, CDR1 is KGHSH and CDR2 is LQKENI. This chain's CDR3 is CASSGQGSETQYF.

The CDR3 protein is CSAREASYNEQFF. V usage is TRBV20-1 and J usage is TRBJ2-1. CDR3 size: 13 residues. Germline assignment: CDR1 DFQATT and CDR2 SNEGSKA (reference sequence).

This rearrangement joins TRBV25-1 to TRBJ2-7; TCRdb indicates TRBD1, and absent DNA this call remains unverified. This CDR3 has 13 residues. Germline V gene sequence: CDR1 MGHDK, CDR2 SYGVNS. This CDR3 is CASSEGGTNEQYF.

The genes are TRBV6-5 and TRBJ1-6; TCRdb's D call of TRBD1 is untestable without DNA. There are 17 residues in the CDR3. CDR1 is MNHEY, CDR2 SVGAGI, per germline. CDR3 loop: CASSYNARTPGGSPLHF.

The chain carries TRBV25-1 and TRBJ2-5; there is no DNA to check the TCRdb D call of TRBD1. This CDR3 is built from 15 residues. Germline V gene data show CDR1 as MGHDK and CDR2 as SYGVNS. This chain's CDR3 is CASTQLDRGRETQYF.

This chain uses TRBV5-5 with TRBJ2-7; TCRdb indicates TRBD1, and absent DNA this call remains unverified. The CDR3 has 15 amino acids. Germline V CDR1 and CDR2: SGHKS, YYEKEE (reference sequence). The CDR3 region is CASSLVGGLSYEQYF.